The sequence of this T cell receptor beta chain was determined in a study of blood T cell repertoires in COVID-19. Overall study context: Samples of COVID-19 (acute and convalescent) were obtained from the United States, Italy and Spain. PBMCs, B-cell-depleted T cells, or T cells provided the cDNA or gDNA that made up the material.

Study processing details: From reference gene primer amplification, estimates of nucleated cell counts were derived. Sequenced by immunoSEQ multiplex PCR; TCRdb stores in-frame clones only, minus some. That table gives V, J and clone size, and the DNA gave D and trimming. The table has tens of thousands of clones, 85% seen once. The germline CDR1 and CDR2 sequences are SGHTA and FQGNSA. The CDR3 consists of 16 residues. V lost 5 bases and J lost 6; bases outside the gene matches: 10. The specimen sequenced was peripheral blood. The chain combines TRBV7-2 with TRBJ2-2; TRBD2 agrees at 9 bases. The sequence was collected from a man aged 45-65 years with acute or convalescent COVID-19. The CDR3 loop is CASSQWRGLASGELFF. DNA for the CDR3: TGTGCCAGCAGCCAGTGGCGGGGACTAGCATCCGGGGAGCTGTTTTTT. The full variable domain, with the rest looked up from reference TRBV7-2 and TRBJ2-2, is GAGVSQSPSNKVTEKGKDVELRCDPISGHTALYWYRQSLGQGLEFLIYFQGNSAPDKSGLPSDRFSAERTGGSVSTLTIQRTQQEDSAVYLCASSQWRGLASGELFFGEGSRLTVL.